Below, 4 T cell receptor beta chains from the same sample are listed, as sequenced in a study of tumor and adjacent non-tumor tissue in lung cancer. A modified ARM-PCR protocol with three rounds of nested PCR amplified TCRbeta. TCRdb ran MiXCR on the multiplex PCR reads and lists one entry per CDR3 protein. The sample shows roughly 44,000 distinct CDR3 sequences, roughly 60% of them seen only once. No cell sorting was done before RNA was extracted from the tissue. This non-tumor lung sample came from over 3 cm beyond the tumor edge. Sequencing was performed on distant non-tumor lung tissue. The receptors stem from a woman in her thirties or forties with non-small cell lung cancer.

Comments on this clonotype: One junction end does not reproduce the germline sequence, and a read error may be involved. This sequence joins TRBV29-1 and TRBJ2-1; 7 nucleotides align to TRBD2. Germline CDR1 SQVTM, CDR2 ANQGSEA. The CDR3 runs 15 residues. CDR3 in amino acids: CSVEDPRGRNSERFF. The CDR3 DNA reads TGCAGCGTTGAAGATCCGCGCGGGAGAAACAGTGAGCGGTTCTTC.

Comment on this clonotype: A much bigger clone sits one base away, suggesting this may be a read error. The chain has TRBV11-3 and TRBJ2-1; weak D call: TRBD2 (5 bases). CDR3 length equals 15 residues. The V gene lost 5 bases and the J gene lost 7 bases, with 18 bases spanning the gap. From germline, CDR1 is SGHNT and CDR2 YENEEA. The CDR3 bases are TGTGCCAGCAGCCACCGGTCCCCTGGGAGAAATGAGCAGTTCTTC. Its translation: CASSHRSPGRNEQFF.

This clonotype has just a few counts. Since the CDR3 does not end with the conserved phenylalanine or tryptophan, this likely comes from a read error. This chain links TRBV11-2 with TRBJ2-7, with 7 nucleotides matching TRBD2. The CDR3 contains 15 residues. Germline CDR1 is SGHAT and CDR2 is FQNNGV. CDR3 sequence: CASGLGGISSYEQYL. The CDR3, as DNA: TGTGCCAGCGGCTTGGGGGGGATCAGCTCCTACGAGCAGTACTTA.

Regarding this clonotype: The junction and the germline gene differ at one end; a read error may be behind it. The chain recombines TRBV11-2 with TRBJ2-1; weak D call: TRBD1 (7 bases). Looked up from germline, CDR1 is SGHAT and CDR2 is FQNNGV. CDR3 length: 15 amino acids. CDR3 amino acids: CAGSLSGGGGLEQFF. CDR3 nucleotide sequence: TGTGCCGGCAGTCTCAGCGGAGGGGGCGGACTTGAGCAGTTCTTC.